This record looks at one TCR beta chain sequence and its context. Its antigen is as yet unknown. The CDR3 loop spans 13 amino acids. This record belongs to a study of PD-1 blockade in classical Hodgkin lymphoma. Study-wide context: Nivolumab was administered to patients intravenously at 3 mg/kg every 2 weeks. General study points: Patients newly diagnosed and complete responders had comparable baseline diversity. Whereas CD4+ TCR diversity had risen significantly by C4D1, CD8+ TCR diversity had not.

After autologous stem cell transplantation all patients relapsed, and prior brentuximab vedotin exposure differed between cohorts. Produced via immunoSEQ multiplex PCR; TCRdb's table is partial and in-frame only. In the table there are roughly 140,000 clones, around 84% of which are singletons. Sequenced here: peripheral blood mononuclear cells (PBMCs), sampled before the second cycle of nivolumab. The V and J genes are TRBV21-1 and TRBJ1-2; the table's D call, TRBD1, was not checked against the DNA. TRBV21-1 is a pseudogene segment. The sequence was obtained from a human donor with classical Hodgkin lymphoma. CDR3 coding DNA: TGTGCCAGCAAGGGGGCAGGGGGCTTTGGCTACACCTTC. Its translation: CASKGAGGFGYTF.